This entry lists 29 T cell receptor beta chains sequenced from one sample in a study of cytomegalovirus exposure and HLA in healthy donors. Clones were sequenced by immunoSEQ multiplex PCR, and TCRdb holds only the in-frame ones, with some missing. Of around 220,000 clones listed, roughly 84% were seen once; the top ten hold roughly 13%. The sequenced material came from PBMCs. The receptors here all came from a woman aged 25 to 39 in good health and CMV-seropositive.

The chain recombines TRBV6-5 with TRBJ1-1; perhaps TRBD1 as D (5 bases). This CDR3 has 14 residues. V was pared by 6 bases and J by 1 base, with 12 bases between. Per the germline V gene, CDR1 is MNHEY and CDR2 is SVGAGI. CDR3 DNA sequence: TGTGCCAGCAGCCGCGGGGGGGGGAACACTGAAGCTTTCTTT. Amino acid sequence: CASSRGGGNTEAFF.

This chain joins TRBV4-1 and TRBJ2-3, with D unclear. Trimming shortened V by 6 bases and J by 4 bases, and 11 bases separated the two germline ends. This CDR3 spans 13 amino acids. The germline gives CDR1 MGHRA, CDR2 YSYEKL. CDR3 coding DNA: TGCGCCAGCAGACGAATTGGGGCAGATACGCAGTATTTT. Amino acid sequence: CASRRIGADTQYF.

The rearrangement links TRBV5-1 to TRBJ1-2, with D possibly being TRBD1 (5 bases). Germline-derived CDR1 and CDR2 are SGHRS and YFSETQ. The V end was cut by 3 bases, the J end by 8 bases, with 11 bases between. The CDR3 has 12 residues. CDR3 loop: CASSSSGEGYTF. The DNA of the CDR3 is TGCGCCAGCAGCTCGTCGGGGGAGGGCTACACCTTC.

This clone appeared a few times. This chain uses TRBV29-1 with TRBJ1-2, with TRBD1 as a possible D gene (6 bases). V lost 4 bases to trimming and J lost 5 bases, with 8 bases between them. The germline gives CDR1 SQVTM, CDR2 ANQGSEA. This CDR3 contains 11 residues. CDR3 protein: CSVGGGYGYTF. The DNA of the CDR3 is TGCAGCGTTGGAGGGGGGTATGGCTACACCTTC.

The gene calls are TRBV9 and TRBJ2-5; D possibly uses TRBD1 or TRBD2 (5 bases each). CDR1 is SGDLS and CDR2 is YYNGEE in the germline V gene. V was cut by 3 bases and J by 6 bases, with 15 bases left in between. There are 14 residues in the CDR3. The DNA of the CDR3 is TGTGCCAGCAGCGGAGAGGGGTTGGGAAAGACCCAGTACTTC. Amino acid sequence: CASSGEGLGKTQYF.

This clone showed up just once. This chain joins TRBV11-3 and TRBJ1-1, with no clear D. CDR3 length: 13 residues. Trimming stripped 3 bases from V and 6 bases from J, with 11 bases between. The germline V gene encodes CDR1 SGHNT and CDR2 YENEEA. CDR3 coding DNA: TGTGCCAGCAGCTTTTCAAGGGAATCTGAAGCTTTCTTT. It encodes CASSFSRESEAFF. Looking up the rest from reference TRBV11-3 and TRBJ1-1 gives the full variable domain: EAGVVQSPRYKIIEKKQPVAFWCNPISGHNTLYWYLQNLGQGPELLIRYENEEAVDDSQLPKDRFSAERLKGVDSTLKIQPAELGDSAVYLCASSFSRESEAFFGQGTRLTVV.

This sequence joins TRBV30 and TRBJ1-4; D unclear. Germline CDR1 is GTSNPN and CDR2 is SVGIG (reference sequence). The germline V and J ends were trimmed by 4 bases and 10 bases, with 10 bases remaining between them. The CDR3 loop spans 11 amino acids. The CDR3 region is CAWKSAVKLFF. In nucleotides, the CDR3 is TGTGCCTGGAAATCTGCCGTAAAACTGTTTTTT.

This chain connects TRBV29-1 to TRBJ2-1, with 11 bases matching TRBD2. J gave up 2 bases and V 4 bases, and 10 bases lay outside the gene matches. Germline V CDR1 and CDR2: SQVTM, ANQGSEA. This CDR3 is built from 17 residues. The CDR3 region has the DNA TGCAGCGTTGGATTCGGTAGCGGGAGGGCCACCTACAATGAGCAGTTCTTC. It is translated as CSVGFGSGRATYNEQFF.

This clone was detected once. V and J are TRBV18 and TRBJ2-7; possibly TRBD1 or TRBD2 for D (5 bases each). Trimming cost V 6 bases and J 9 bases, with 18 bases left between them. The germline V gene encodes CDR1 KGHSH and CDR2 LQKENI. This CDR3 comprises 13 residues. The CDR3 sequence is CASSRGRDPPQYF. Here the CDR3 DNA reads TGTGCCAGCTCCCGGGGACGGGACCCGCCGCAGTACTTC.

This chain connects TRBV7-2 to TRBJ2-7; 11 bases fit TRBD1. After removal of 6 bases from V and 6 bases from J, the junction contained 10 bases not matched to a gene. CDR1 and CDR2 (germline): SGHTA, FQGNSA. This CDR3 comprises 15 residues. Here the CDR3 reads CASSRGGQGVGEQYF. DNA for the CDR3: TGTGCCAGCAGTCGAGGGGGACAGGGGGTGGGCGAGCAGTACTTC.

The CDR3 sequence: CASSPGDGTRPQHF. The CDR3 DNA is TGCGCCAGCAGCCCGGGGGACGGTACGAGGCCCCAGCATTTT. The chain carries TRBV5-1 and TRBJ1-5; maybe TRBD1 (5 bases). V shed 4 bases and J shed 9 bases, with 17 bases lying between them. Germline CDR1 reads SGHRS; CDR2 reads YFSETQ. This CDR3 contains 14 residues.

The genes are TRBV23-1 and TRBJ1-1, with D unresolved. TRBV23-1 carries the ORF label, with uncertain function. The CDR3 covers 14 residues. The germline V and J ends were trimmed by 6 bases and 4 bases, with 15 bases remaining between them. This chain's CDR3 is CASSVTREGTEAFF. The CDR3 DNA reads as TGCGCCAGCAGCGTGACGAGGGAAGGCACTGAAGCTTTCTTT.

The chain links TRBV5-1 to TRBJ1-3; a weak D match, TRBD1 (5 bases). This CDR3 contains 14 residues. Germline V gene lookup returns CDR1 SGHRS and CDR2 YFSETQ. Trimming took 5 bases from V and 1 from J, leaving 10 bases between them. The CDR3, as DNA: TGCGCCAGCAGTCGAGGGGAGTCTGGAAACACCATATATTTT. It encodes CASSRGESGNTIYF.

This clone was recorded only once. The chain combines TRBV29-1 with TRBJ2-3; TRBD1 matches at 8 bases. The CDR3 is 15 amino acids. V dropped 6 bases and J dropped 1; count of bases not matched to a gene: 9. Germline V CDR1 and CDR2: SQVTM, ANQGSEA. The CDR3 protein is CSVRDRGVGTDTQYF. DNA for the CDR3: TGCAGCGTGAGAGACAGGGGAGTTGGCACAGATACGCAGTATTTT.

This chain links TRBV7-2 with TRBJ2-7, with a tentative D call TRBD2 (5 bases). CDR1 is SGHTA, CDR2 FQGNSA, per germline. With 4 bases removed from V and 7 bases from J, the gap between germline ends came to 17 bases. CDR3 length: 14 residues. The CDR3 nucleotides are TGTGCCAGCAGCTCAGGACTGGGCGTAAGGGAGCAGTACTTC. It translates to CASSSGLGVREQYF.

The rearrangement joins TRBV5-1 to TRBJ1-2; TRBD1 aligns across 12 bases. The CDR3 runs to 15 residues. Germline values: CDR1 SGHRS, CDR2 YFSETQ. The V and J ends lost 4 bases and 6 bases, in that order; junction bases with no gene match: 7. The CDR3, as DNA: TGCGCCAGCAGCCCAGGGACAGGGGGCGAAGATGGCTACACCTTC. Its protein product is CASSPGTGGEDGYTF.

CDR3 bases: TGCAGCGCCTCGGGACCTGAAAACATTCAGTACTTC. Translated: CSASGPENIQYF. The rearrangement links TRBV29-1 to TRBJ2-4, with D perhaps given as TRBD1 or TRBD2 (5 bases each). CDR1 and CDR2 (germline): SQVTM, ANQGSEA. Trimming stripped 7 bases from V and 5 bases from J, with 12 bases between. The CDR3 is 12 residues long.

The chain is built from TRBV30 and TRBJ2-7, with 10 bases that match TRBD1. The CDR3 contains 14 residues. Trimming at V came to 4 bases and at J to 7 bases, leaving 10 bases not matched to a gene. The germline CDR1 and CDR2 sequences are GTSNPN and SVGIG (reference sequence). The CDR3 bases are TGTGCCTGGACAGTTGGGACAGGGGATTATGAGCAGTACTTC. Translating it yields CAWTVGTGDYEQYF.

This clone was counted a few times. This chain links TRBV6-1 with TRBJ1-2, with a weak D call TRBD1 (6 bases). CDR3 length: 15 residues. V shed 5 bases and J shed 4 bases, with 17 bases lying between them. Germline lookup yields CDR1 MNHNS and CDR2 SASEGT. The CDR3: CASSPRQEGLYGYTF. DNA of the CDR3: TGTGCCAGCAGTCCGCGACAGGAGGGTCTCTATGGCTACACCTTC.

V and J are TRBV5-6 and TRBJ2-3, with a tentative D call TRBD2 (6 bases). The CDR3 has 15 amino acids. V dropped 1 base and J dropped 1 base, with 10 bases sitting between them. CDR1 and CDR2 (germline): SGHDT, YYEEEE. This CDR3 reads CASSLPWGGTDTQYF. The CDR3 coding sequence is TGTGCCAGCAGCTTGCCCTGGGGGGGCACAGATACGCAGTATTTT.

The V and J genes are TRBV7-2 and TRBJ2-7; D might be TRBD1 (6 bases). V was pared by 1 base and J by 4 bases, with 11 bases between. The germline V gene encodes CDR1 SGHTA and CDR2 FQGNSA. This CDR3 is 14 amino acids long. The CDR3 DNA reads TGTGCCAGCAGCTTAGTTGGACAGAGGTACGAGCAGTACTTC. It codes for CASSLVGQRYEQYF.

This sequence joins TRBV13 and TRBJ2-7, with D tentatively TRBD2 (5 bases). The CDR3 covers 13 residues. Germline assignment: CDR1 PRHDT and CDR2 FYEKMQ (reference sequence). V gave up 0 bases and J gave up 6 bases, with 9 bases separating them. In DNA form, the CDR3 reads TGTGCCAGCAGCTTAGGGGGGAGTGGCGAGCAGTACTTC. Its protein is CASSLGGSGEQYF.

CDR3 region: CAWSVPTALNTEAFF. DNA for the CDR3: TGTGCCTGGAGTGTACCGACAGCCCTGAACACTGAAGCTTTCTTT. The chain combines TRBV30 with TRBJ1-1, with a possible D match to TRBD1 (5 bases). Per the germline V gene, CDR1 is GTSNPN and CDR2 is SVGIG (reference sequence). The CDR3 has 15 residues. V was trimmed by 0 bases and J by 0 bases, leaving 11 bases between them.

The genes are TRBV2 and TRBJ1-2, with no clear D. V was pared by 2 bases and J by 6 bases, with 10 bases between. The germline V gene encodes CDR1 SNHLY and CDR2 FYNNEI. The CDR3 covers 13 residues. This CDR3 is CASSERRPDGYTF. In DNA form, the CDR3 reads TGTGCCAGCAGTGAACGGCGGCCCGATGGCTACACCTTC.

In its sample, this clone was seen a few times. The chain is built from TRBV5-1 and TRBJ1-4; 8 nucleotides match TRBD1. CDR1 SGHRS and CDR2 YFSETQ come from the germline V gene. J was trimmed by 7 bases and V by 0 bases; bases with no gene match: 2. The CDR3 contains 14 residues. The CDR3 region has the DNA TGCGCCAGCAGCTTGGGGACAGGGACTGAAAAACTGTTTTTT. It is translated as CASSLGTGTEKLFF.

CDR3 in amino acids: CASSLGTWGIKNTEAFF. CDR3 coding DNA: TGTGCCAGCAGCTTAGGGACGTGGGGGATAAAGAACACTGAAGCTTTCTTT. The rearrangement joins TRBV11-1 to TRBJ1-1; weak D call: TRBD1 (5 bases). CDR1 SGHAT and CDR2 FQDESV come from the germline V gene (reference sequence). The CDR3 totals 17 residues. V lost 1 base and J lost 1, with 16 bases in between.

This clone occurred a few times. CDR3 region: CASSQGPGGFGYTF. In nucleotides, the CDR3 is TGCGCCAGCAGCCAAGGTCCAGGGGGCTTTGGCTACACCTTC. This chain joins TRBV4-1 and TRBJ1-2, with 8 bases aligning to TRBD1. The germline gives CDR1 MGHRA, CDR2 YSYEKL. This CDR3 comprises 14 residues. Trimming cost V 1 base and J 7 bases; bases outside gene matches: 5.

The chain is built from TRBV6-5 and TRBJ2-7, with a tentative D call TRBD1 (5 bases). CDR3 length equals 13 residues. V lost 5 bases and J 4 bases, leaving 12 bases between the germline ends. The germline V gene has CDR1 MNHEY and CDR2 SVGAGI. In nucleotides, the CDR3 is TGTGCCAGCAGTGGGCGTGGGGCTTACGAGCAGTACTTC. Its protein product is CASSGRGAYEQYF.

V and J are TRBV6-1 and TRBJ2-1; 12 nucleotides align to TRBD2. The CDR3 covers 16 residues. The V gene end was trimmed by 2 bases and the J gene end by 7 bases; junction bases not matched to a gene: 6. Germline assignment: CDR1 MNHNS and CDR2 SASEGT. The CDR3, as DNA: TGTGCCAGCAGTGAACAGGAGGGGACTAGCGGGAATGAGCAGTTCTTC. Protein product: CASSEQEGTSGNEQFF.